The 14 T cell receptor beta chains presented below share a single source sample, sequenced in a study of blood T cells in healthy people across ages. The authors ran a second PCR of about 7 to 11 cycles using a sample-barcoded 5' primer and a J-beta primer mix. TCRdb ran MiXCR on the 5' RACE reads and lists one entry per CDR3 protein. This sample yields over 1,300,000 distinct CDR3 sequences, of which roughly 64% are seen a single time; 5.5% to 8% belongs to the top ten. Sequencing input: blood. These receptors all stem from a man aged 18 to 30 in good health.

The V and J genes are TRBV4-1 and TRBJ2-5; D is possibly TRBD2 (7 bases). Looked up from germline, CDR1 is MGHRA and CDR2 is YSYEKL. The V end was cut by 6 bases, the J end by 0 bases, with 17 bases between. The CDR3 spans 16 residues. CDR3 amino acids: CASRRGLAAYQETQYF. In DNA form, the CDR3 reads TGCGCCAGCAGACGGGGGCTAGCGGCGTACCAAGAGACCCAGTACTTC.

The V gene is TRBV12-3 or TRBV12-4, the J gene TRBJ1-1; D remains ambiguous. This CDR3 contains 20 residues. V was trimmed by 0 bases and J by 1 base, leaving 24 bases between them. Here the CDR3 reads CASSLALALSGSWRNTEAFF. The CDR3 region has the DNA TGTGCCAGCAGTTTAGCCCTAGCCCTGTCAGGATCCTGGCGGAACACTGAAGCTTTCTTT.

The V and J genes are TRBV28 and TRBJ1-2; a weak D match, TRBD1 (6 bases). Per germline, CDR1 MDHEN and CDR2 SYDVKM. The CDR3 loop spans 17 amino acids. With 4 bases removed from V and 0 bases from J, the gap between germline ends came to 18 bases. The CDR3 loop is CASSSLQITGTNYGYTF. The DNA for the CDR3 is TGTGCCAGCAGTTCACTGCAGATTACAGGGACTAACTATGGCTACACCTTC.

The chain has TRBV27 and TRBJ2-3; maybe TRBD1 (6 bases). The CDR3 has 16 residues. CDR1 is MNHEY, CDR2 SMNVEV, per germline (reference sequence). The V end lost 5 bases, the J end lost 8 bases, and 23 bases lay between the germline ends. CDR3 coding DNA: TGTGCCAGCAGTGGGGGCAATAAATTCATCCGGGGTACGCAGTATTTT. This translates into CASSGGNKFIRGTQYF.

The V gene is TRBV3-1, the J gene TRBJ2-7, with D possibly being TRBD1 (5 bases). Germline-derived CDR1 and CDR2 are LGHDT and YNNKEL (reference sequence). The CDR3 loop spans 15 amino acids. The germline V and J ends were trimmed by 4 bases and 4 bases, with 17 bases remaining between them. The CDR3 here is CASSLQDSGEYEQYF. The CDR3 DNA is TGTGCCAGCAGCCTACAAGACAGTGGAGAGTACGAGCAGTACTTC.

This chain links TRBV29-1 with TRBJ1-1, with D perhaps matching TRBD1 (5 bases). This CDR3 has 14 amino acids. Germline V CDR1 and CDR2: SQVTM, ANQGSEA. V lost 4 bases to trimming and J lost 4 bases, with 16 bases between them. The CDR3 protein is CSVVSGGDSTEAFF. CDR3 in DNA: TGCAGCGTTGTATCGGGAGGGGATAGCACTGAAGCTTTCTTT.

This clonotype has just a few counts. DNA of the CDR3: TGTGCCAGCAGTGAGTACGGTAGCAATCAGCCCCAGCATTTT. It encodes CASSEYGSNQPQHF. This sequence joins TRBV2 and TRBJ1-5; D is undetermined. CDR1 and CDR2 (germline): SNHLY, FYNNEI. Trimming took off 3 bases at V and 0 bases at J, with 6 bases between the two ends. There are 14 residues in the CDR3.

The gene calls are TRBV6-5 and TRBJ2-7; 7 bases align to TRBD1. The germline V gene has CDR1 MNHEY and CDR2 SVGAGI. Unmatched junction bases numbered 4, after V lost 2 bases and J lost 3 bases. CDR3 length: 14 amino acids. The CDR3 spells CASSYGDSIYEQYF. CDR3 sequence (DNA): TGTGCCAGCAGTTACGGGGACAGTATCTACGAGCAGTACTTC.

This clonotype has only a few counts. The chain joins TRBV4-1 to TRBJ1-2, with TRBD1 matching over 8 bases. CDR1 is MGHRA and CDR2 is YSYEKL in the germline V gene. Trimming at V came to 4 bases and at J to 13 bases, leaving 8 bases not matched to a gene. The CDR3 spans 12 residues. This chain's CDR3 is CASSPGQAAFTF. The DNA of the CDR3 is TGCGCCAGCAGCCCGGGACAGGCCGCGTTCACCTTC.

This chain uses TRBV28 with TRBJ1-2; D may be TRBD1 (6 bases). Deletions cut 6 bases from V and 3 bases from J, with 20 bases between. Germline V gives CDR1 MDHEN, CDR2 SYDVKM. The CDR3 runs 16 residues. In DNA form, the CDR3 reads TGTGCCAGCAGACATCCAAGGGGGGGCGCGTACTATGGCTACACCTTC. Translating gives CASRHPRGGAYYGYTF.

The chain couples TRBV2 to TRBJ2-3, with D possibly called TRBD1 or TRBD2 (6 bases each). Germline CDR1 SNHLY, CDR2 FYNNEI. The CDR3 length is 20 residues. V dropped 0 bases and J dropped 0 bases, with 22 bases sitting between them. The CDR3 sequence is CASSEALSSLEGGSTDTQYF. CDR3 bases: TGTGCCAGCAGTGAAGCGCTTTCCTCGTTGGAGGGGGGTAGCACAGATACGCAGTATTTT.

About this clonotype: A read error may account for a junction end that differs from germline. This chain's CDR3 is CASSQEMRVYEQNF. The DNA of the CDR3 is TGCGCCAGCAGCCAAGAAATGAGGGTCTACGAGCAGAACTTC. V is TRBV4-3 and J is TRBJ2-7; tentative D call: TRBD2 (5 bases). The CDR3 is 14 residues long. From germline, CDR1 is LGHNA and CDR2 YSLEER.

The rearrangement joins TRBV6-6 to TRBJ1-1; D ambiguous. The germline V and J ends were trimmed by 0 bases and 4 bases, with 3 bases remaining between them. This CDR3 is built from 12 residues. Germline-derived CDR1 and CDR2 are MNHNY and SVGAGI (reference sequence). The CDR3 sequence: CASSYSFTEAFF. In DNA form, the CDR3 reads TGTGCCAGCAGTTACTCGTTCACTGAAGCTTTCTTT.

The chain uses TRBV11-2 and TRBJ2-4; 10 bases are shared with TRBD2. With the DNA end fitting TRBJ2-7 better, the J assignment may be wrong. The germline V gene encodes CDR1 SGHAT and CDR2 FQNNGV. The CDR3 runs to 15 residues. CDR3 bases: TGTGCCAGCAGCCAGGGAGCGGGAGGGACCTACGAGCAGTACTTC. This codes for CASSQGAGGTYEQYF.